One TCR beta chain is described in this entry. This record belongs to a study of blood T cell repertoires in COVID-19. The overall study: The origin of the acute and convalescent COVID-19 samples was the United States, Italy and Spain.

The CDR3 covers 16 residues. Germline CDR1 reads SGHTA; CDR2 reads FQGNSA. The V end was cut by 1 base, the J end by 0 bases, with 11 bases between. Repertoires were generated with immunoSEQ multiplex PCR, while TCRdb's copy carries only in-frame clones and drops some. This table has 450,000 to 500,000 clones, 70% to 90% appearing once. The sample taken for sequencing was peripheral blood. V and J are TRBV7-2 and TRBJ2-3, with D perhaps TRBD1 (5 bases). This receptor was identified in a human donor in a cohort sampled during active COVID-19. CDR3 protein: CASSLGGQHSTDTQYF. Here the CDR3 DNA reads TGTGCCAGCAGCTTAGGGGGCCAACATAGCACAGATACGCAGTATTTT.